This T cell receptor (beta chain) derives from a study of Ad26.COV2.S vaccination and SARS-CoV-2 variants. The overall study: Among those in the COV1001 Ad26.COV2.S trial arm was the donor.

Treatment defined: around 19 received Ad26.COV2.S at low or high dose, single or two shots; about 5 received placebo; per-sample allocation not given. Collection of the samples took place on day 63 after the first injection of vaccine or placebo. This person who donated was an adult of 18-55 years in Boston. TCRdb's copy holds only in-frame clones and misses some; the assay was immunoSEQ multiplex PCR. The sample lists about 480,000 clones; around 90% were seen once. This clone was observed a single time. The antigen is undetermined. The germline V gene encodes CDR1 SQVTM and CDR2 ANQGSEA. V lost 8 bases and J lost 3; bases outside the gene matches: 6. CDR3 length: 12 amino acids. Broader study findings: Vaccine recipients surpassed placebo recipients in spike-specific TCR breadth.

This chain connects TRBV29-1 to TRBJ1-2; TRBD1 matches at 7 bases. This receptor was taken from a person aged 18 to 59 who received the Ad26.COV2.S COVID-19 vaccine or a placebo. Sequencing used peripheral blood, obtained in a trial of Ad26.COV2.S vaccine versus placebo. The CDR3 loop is CSFRQGDYGYTF. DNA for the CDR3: TGCAGCTTCCGACAGGGCGACTATGGCTACACCTTC.